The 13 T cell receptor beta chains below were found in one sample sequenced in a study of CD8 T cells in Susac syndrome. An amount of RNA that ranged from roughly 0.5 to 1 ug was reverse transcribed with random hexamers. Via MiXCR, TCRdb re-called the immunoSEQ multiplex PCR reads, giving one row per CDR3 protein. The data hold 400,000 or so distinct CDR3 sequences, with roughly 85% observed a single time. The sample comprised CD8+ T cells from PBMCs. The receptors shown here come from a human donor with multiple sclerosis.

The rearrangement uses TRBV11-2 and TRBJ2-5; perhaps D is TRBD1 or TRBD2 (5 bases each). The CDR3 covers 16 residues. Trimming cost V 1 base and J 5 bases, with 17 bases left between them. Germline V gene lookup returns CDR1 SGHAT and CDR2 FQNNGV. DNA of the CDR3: TGTGCCAGCAGCTTAGGGGTGATCGGGGCAACGGAGACCCAGTACTTC. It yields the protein CASSLGVIGATETQYF.

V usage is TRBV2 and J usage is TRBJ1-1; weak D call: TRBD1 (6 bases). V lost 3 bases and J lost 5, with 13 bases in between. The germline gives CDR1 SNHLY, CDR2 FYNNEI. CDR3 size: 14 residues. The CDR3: CASSDYRRGTEAFF. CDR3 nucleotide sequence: TGTGCCAGCAGTGACTACCGCAGGGGTACTGAAGCTTTCTTT.

CDR3 nucleotide sequence: TGTGCCAGCGCGCTTCCATATCTGTTTTTT. This gives the protein CASALPYLFF. V gene TRBV6-4 combines with J gene TRBJ2-2, with D unresolved. Germline loops: CDR1 MRHNA, CDR2 SNTAGT. Trimming pared 8 bases from V and 14 bases from J, leaving 12 bases between. The CDR3 is 10 amino acids.

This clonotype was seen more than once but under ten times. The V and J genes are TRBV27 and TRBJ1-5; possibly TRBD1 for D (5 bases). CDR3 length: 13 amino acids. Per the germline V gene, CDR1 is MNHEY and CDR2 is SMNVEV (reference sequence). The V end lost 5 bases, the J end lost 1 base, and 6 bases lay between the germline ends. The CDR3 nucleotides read TGTGCCAGCAGTGACAGAAGCAATCAGCCCCAGCATTTT. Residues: CASSDRSNQPQHF.

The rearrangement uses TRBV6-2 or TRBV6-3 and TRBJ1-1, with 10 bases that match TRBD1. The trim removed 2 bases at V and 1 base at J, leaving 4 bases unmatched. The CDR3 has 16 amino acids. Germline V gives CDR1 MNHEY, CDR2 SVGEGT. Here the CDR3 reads CASSYPRTGGNTEAFF. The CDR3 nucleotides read TGTGCCAGCAGTTACCCTAGGACAGGGGGGAACACTGAAGCTTTCTTT.

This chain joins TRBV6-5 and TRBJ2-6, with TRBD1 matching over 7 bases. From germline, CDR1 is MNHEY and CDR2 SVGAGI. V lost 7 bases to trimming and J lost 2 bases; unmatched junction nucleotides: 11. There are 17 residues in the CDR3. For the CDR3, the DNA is TGTGCCAGCACTTCTCAGGGGGTCGAGGCTGGGGCCAACGTCCTGACTTTC. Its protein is CASTSQGVEAGANVLTF.

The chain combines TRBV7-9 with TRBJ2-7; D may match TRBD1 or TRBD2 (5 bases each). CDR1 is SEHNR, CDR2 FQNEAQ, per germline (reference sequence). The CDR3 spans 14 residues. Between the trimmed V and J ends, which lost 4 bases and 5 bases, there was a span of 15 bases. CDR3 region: CASSSGTVSDEQYF. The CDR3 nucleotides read TGTGCCAGCAGCTCGGGGACCGTCTCGGACGAGCAGTACTTC.

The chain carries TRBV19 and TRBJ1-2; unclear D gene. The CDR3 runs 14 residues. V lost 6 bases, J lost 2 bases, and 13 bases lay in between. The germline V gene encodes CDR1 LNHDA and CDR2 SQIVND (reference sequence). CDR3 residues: CASSHPGENYGYTF. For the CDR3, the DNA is TGTGCCAGTAGCCACCCCGGGGAAAACTATGGCTACACCTTC.

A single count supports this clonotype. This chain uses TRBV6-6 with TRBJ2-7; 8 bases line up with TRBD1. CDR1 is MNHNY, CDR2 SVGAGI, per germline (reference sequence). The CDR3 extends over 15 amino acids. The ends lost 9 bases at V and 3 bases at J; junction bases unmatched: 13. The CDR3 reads CASRTSDRDIYEQYF. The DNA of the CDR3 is TGTGCCAGTCGGACTTCGGACAGGGATATCTACGAGCAGTACTTC.

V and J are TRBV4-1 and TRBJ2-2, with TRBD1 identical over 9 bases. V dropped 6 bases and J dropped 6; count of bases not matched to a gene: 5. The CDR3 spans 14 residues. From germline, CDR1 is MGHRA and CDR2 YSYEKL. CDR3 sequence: CASRGQGLAGELFF. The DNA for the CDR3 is TGCGCCAGCAGGGGACAGGGATTGGCCGGGGAGCTGTTTTTT.

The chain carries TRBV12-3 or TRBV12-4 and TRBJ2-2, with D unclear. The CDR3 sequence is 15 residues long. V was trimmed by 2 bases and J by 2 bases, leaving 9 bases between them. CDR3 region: CASSLSPPNTGELFF. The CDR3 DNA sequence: TGTGCCAGCAGTTTATCCCCCCCAAACACCGGGGAGCTGTTTTTT.

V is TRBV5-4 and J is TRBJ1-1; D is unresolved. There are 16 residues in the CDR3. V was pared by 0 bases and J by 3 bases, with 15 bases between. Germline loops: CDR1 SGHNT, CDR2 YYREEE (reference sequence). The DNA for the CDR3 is TGTGCCAGCAGCTTGGAGAGTCTGAGCCCAGACACTGAAGCTTTCTTT. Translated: CASSLESLSPDTEAFF.

The CDR3 reads CASSYGTGDTQYF. The CDR3 DNA sequence: TGTGCCAGCAGTTACGGGACAGGAGATACGCAGTATTTT. V gene TRBV6-5 combines with J gene TRBJ2-3; 8 nucleotides agree with TRBD1. The CDR3 contains 13 residues. Germline assignment: CDR1 MNHEY and CDR2 SVGAGI. Trimming cost V 2 bases and J 5 bases; bases outside gene matches: 0.